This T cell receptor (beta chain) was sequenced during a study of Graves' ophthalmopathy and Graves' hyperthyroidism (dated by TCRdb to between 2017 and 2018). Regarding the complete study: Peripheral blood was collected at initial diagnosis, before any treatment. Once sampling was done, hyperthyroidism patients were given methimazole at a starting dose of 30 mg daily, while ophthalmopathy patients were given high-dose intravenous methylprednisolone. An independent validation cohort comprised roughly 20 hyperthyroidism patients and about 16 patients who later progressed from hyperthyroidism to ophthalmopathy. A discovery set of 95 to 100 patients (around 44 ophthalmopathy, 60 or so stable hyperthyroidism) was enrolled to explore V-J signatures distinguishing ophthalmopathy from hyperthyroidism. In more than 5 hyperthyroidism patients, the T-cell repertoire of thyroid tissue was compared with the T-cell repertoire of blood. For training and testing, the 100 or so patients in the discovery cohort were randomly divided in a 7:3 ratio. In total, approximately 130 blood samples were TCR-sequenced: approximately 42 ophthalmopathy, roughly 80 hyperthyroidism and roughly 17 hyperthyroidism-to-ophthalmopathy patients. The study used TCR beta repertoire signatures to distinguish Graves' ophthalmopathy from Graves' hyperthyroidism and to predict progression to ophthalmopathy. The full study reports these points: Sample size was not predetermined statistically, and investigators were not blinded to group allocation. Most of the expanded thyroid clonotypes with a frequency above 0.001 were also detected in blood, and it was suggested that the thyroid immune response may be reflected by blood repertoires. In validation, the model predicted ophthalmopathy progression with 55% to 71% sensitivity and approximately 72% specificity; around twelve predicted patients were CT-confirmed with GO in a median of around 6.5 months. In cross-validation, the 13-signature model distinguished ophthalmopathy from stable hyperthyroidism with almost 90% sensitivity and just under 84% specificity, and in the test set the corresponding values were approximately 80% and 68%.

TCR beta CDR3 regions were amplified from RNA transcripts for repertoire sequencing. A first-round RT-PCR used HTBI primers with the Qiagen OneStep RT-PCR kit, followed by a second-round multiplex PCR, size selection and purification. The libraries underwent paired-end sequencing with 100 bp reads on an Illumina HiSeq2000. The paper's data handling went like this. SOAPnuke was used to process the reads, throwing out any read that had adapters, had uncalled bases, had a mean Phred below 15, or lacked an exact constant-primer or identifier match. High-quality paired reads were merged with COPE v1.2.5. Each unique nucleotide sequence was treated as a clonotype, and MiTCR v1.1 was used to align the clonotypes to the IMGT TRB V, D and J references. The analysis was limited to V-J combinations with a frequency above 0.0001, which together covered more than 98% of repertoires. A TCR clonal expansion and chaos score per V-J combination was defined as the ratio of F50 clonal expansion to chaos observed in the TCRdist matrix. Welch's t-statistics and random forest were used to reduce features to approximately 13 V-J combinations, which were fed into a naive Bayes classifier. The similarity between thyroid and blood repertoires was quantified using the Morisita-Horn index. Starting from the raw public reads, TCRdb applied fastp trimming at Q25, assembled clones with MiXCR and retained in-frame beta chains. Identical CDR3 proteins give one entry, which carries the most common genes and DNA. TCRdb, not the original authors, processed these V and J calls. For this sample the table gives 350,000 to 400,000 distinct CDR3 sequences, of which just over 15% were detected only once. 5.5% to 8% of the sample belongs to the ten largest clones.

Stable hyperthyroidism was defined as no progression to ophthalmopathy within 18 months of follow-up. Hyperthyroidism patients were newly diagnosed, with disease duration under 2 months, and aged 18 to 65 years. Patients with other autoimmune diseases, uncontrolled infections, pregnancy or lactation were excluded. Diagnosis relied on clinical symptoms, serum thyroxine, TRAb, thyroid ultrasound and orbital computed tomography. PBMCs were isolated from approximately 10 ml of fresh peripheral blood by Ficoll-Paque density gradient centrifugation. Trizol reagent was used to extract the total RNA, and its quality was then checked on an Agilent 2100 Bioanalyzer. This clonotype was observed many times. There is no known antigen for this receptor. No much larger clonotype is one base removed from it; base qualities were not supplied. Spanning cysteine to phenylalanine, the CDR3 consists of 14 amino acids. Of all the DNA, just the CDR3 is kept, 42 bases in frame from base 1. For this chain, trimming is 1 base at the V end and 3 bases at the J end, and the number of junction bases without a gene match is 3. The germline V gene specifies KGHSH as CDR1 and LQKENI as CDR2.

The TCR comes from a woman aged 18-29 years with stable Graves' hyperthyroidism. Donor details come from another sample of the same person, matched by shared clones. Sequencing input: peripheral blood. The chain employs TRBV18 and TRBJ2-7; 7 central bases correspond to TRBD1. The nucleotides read TGTGCCAGCTCACCACGTTCAGGGGGCTACGAGCAGTACTTC. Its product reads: CASSPRSGGYEQYF. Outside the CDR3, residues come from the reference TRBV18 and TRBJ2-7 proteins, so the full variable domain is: NAGVMQNPRHLVRRRGQEARLRCSPMKGHSHVYWYRQLPEEGLKFMVYLQKENIIDESGMPKERFSAEFPKEGPSILRIQQVVRGDSAAYFCASSPRSGGYEQYFGPGTRLTVT.